What follows are 15 T cell receptor beta chains derived from one specimen sequenced in a study of blood T cell repertoires in COVID-19. The table came from immunoSEQ multiplex PCR; TCRdb's copy has only in-frame clones and leaves some out. The data show about 370,000 clones, 89% seen once. Sequencing input: peripheral blood. These receptors all stem from a woman under 40 with COVID-19, enrolled during active disease.

The chain couples TRBV10-3 to TRBJ2-2, with 8 bases aligning to TRBD1. The CDR3 is 15 amino acids. The junction had 4 bases not matched to a gene; V was cut back by 2 bases and J by 5 bases. In germline, CDR1 is ENHRY, CDR2 SYGVKD. The CDR3: CAISEGRDRTGELFF. CDR3 DNA sequence: TGTGCCATCAGTGAGGGGCGGGACAGGACCGGGGAGCTGTTTTTT.

This clone was found a few times. CDR3 bases: TGCGCCAGCAGGGCCCTCTTAACCGGGACAGCAATGAACACTGAAGCTTTCTTT. Translation gives CASRALLTGTAMNTEAFF. This chain joins TRBV10-2 and TRBJ1-1; TRBD1 matches 7 bases. Losses at the gene ends were 6 bases for V and 0 bases for J; bases not matched to a gene: 16. CDR1 WSHSY and CDR2 SAAADI come from the germline V gene. CDR3 length: 18 amino acids.

J is TRBJ1-3 and V is TRBV2; tentatively, D is TRBD1 (5 bases). CDR1 is SNHLY and CDR2 is FYNNEI in the germline V gene. V lost 4 bases to trimming and J lost 2 bases, with 15 bases between them. This CDR3 comprises 16 residues. The CDR3 sequence: CASSALKGAAGNTIYF. CDR3 sequence (DNA): TGTGCCAGCAGTGCCCTAAAAGGGGCTGCTGGAAACACCATATATTTT.

V and J are TRBV7-6 and TRBJ1-1, with 10 bases aligning to TRBD1. V was pared by 4 bases and J by 5 bases, with 13 bases of the junction left unmatched. Germline CDR1 reads SGHVS; CDR2 reads FNYEAQ. The CDR3 is made up of 17 amino acids. CDR3 sequence (DNA): TGTGCCAGCAGCTCCCGGGACAGGGGAATGGGGGCGACTGAAGCTTTCTTT. Its protein is CASSSRDRGMGATEAFF. The complete variable domain, with remaining parts taken from reference TRBV7-6 and TRBJ1-1, reads GAGVSQSPRYKVTKRGQDVALRCDPISGHVSLYWYRQALGQGPEFLTYFNYEAQQDKSGLPNDRFSAERPEGSISTLTIQRTEQRDSAMYRCASSSRDRGMGATEAFFGQGTRLTVV.

The gene calls are TRBV15 and TRBJ2-3; 8 positions agree with TRBD1. The CDR3 is made up of 15 amino acids. From germline, CDR1 is LNHNV and CDR2 YYDKDF (reference sequence). V gave up 1 base and J gave up 2 bases; unmatched junction bases: 2. CDR3 in amino acids: CATSRGQGNTDTQYF. The CDR3 DNA follows: TGTGCCACCAGCAGAGGACAGGGGAACACAGATACGCAGTATTTT.

The V call is TRBV28, the J call TRBJ2-1; D possibly corresponds to TRBD2 (5 bases). The germline V gene encodes CDR1 MDHEN and CDR2 SYDVKM. V lost 5 bases to trimming and J lost 5 bases, with 28 bases between them. This CDR3 is 19 amino acids long. CDR3 residues: CASSTPGTRAGLRHNEQFF. As DNA, the CDR3 is TGTGCCAGCAGTACCCCTGGCACCCGCGCAGGACTTAGACACAATGAGCAGTTCTTC.

The J gene is TRBJ2-1, the V gene TRBV5-1; TRBD1 might be the D (6 bases). There are 15 residues in the CDR3. Germline V gene sequence: CDR1 SGHRS, CDR2 YFSETQ. V was pared by 2 bases and J by 8 bases, with 17 bases between. CDR3 nucleotides: TGCGCCAGCAGCTTAGAGGACAGTACTTTCTATGAGCAGTTCTTC. This translates into CASSLEDSTFYEQFF.

This rearrangement joins TRBV5-1 to TRBJ2-1; TRBD1 matches 7 bases. V shed 4 bases and J 12 bases; nucleotides not matched to a gene: 10. The length of the CDR3 is 13 residues. Germline V gene data show CDR1 as SGHRS and CDR2 as YFSETQ. The CDR3 bases are TGCGCCAGCAGCGGAGAGTACAGGGGCGTGCAGTTCTTC. As protein: CASSGEYRGVQFF.

The chain is built from TRBV5-1 and TRBJ1-1, with D possibly being TRBD1 (6 bases). V lost 0 bases and J lost 5, with 17 bases in between. The CDR3 length is 16 residues. Germline V gene lookup returns CDR1 SGHRS and CDR2 YFSETQ. The CDR3 sequence is CASSLDRGAVGTEAFF. The DNA of the CDR3 is TGCGCCAGCAGCTTGGATCGGGGGGCCGTGGGGACTGAAGCTTTCTTT. The complete variable domain, with remaining parts taken from reference TRBV5-1 and TRBJ1-1, reads KAGVTQTPRYLIKTRGQQVTLSCSPISGHRSVSWYQQTPGQGLQFLFEYFSETQRNKGNFPGRFSGRQFSNSRSEMNVSTLELGDSALYLCASSLDRGAVGTEAFFGQGTRLTVV.

V usage is TRBV27 and J usage is TRBJ1-6, with 11 nucleotides matching TRBD1. V was clipped by 7 bases and J by 7 bases; unmatched bases: 12. Germline CDR1 reads MNHEY; CDR2 reads SMNVEV (reference sequence). The CDR3 contains 17 residues. DNA for the CDR3: TGTGCCAGCAATACATACCGGGACAGGGGGGCGAATTCACCCCTCCACTTT. It specifies CASNTYRDRGANSPLHF.

This chain links TRBV6-1 with TRBJ2-1, with 10 bases identical to TRBD1. Germline V gene sequence: CDR1 MNHNS, CDR2 SASEGT. The CDR3 spans 17 residues. V lost 4 bases to trimming and J lost 0 bases; unmatched junction nucleotides: 6. The CDR3: CASSGARTGGSYNEQFF. CDR3 nucleotide sequence: TGTGCCAGCAGTGGAGCACGGACAGGGGGCTCCTACAATGAGCAGTTCTTC.

The V gene is TRBV7-8, the J gene TRBJ2-7, with 7 bases fitting TRBD2. The CDR3 has 14 amino acids. CDR1 and CDR2 from the germline V gene are SGHVS and FQNEAQ. V shed 0 bases, J shed 4 bases, and the junction held 3 bases outside the gene matches. CDR3 amino acids: CASSLALAVYEQYV. The CDR3 coding sequence is TGTGCCAGCAGCTTAGCGCTAGCGGTGTACGAGCAGTACGTC.

This sequence joins TRBV5-6 and TRBJ2-5; D possibly corresponds to TRBD2 (5 bases). V was cut by 1 base and J by 5 bases, with 12 bases left in between. Germline V gives CDR1 SGHDT, CDR2 YYEEEE. The CDR3 covers 14 residues. CDR3 nucleotide sequence: TGTGCCAGCAGCTTGCGGAGTCGAGGGGAGACCCAGTACTTC. It codes for CASSLRSRGETQYF.

The chain combines TRBV5-1 with TRBJ2-3, with 8 bases that match TRBD1. The CDR3 has 16 residues. Germline trimming cut 2 bases from V and 0 bases from J; bases unmatched to any gene: 5. CDR1 is SGHRS and CDR2 is YFSETQ in the germline V gene. CDR3 sequence (DNA): TGCGCCAGCAGCTTACTCCGGGACAGGAGCACAGATACGCAGTATTTT. This sequence encodes CASSLLRDRSTDTQYF.

The rearrangement uses TRBV19 and TRBJ1-3, with D uncertain. Germline assignment: CDR1 LNHDA and CDR2 SQIVND (reference sequence). Trimming removed 5 bases at V and 1 base at J, with 9 bases between. The CDR3 has 14 residues. The CDR3 sequence: CASSQRTSGNTIYF. CDR3 nucleotide sequence: TGTGCCAGTAGTCAAAGAACTTCTGGAAACACCATATATTTT.